One and the same sample provided the 23 T cell receptor beta chains below, sequenced in a study of cytomegalovirus exposure and HLA in healthy donors. The data were produced by immunoSEQ multiplex PCR, yet TCRdb's version contains in-frame clones alone and is incomplete. The sample shows around 190,000 clones, roughly 86% of them seen only once. Material for sequencing was PBMCs. The receptors derive from a woman aged 18-29 years in good health and CMV-seronegative.

The chain links TRBV5-6 to TRBJ1-2; D unresolved. In germline, CDR1 is SGHDT, CDR2 YYEEEE. This CDR3 region has 14 residues. Deletions cut 0 bases from V and 4 bases from J, with 10 bases between. In DNA form, the CDR3 reads TGTGCCAGCAGCTTGGGTCAGAAAGTCTATGGCTACACCTTC. The encoded protein is CASSLGQKVYGYTF.

This clone came up a few times. CDR3 protein: CASGAGPSHGYTF. The CDR3 DNA is TGTGCCAGCGGGGCAGGGCCCTCCCATGGCTACACCTTC. The V gene is TRBV27, the J gene TRBJ1-2, with D perhaps matching TRBD1 (5 bases). The V end was cut by 8 bases, the J end by 6 bases, with 16 bases between. The CDR3 loop spans 13 amino acids. CDR1 MNHEY and CDR2 SMNVEV come from the germline V gene (reference sequence).

V and J are TRBV2 and TRBJ1-2, with D maybe TRBD1 (5 bases). Germline-derived CDR1 and CDR2 are SNHLY and FYNNEI. V gave up 8 bases and J gave up 4 bases, with 11 bases separating them. This CDR3 region has 12 residues. Here the CDR3 DNA reads TGTGCCAGCGCCCGGGACTTCTATGGCTACACCTTC. It yields the protein CASARDFYGYTF.

This sequence joins TRBV4-1 and TRBJ1-2; D not certain. The V end lost 0 bases, the J end lost 7 bases, and 15 bases lay between the germline ends. Germline V lookup: CDR1 MGHRA, CDR2 YSYEKL. This CDR3 has 15 residues. The CDR3 spells CASSQDLWSQSGYTF. CDR3 bases: TGCGCCAGCAGCCAAGATCTATGGAGTCAGTCTGGCTACACCTTC.

This chain connects TRBV25-1 to TRBJ2-3, with TRBD2 identical over 9 bases. The CDR3 covers 14 residues. CDR1 is MGHDK, CDR2 SYGVNS, per germline. V shed 5 bases and J 2 bases; nucleotides not matched to a gene: 2. CDR3 residues: CASSPSGATDTQYF. CDR3 sequence (DNA): TGTGCCAGCAGTCCTAGCGGGGCCACAGATACGCAGTATTTT.

The rearrangement joins TRBV15 to TRBJ2-5; 11 nucleotides agree with TRBD2. Germline lookup yields CDR1 LNHNV and CDR2 YYDKDF (reference sequence). There are 15 residues in the CDR3. J lost 3 bases, V lost 3 bases, and 3 bases had no gene match. CDR3 protein: CATSRLAGGKETQYF. CDR3 DNA sequence: TGTGCCACCAGCAGGCTAGCGGGAGGAAAAGAGACCCAGTACTTC.

The chain carries TRBV9 and TRBJ2-7; no clear D gene. Germline loops: CDR1 SGDLS, CDR2 YYNGEE. The CDR3 covers 11 residues. Trimming stripped 3 bases from V and 3 bases from J, with 4 bases between. The CDR3 coding sequence is TGTGCCAGCAGCGCAGGCTACGAGCAGTACTTC. Translation gives CASSAGYEQYF.

This chain joins TRBV11-2 and TRBJ2-1; D might be TRBD2 (5 bases). The ends were cut back, 5 bases at V and 6 bases at J, with 17 bases in the middle. The CDR3 totals 15 residues. Germline V gene lookup returns CDR1 SGHAT and CDR2 FQNNGV. CDR3 coding DNA: TGTGCCAGCAGCCCGCAACTAGGTTTCTCCAATGAGCAGTTCTTC. Translation: CASSPQLGFSNEQFF.

This clone was recorded once. CDR3 bases: TGTGCCAGCAGTTCTGGGTTTGAGCGGGGCTACACCTTC. Amino acid sequence: CASSSGFERGYTF. The genes are TRBV28 and TRBJ1-2, with unresolved D. The CDR3 runs 13 residues. V was clipped by 4 bases and J by 8 bases, with 14 bases between them. CDR1 and CDR2 from the germline V gene are MDHEN and SYDVKM.

This chain uses TRBV27 with TRBJ2-7; the match to TRBD1 covers 10 bases. V lost 6 bases and J lost 3; bases outside the gene matches: 5. The CDR3 is 14 residues long. Germline assignment: CDR1 MNHEY and CDR2 SMNVEV (reference sequence). The CDR3 DNA reads TGTGCCAGCAGCCTGGGACAGGGGCGCTACGAGCAGTACTTC. Amino acids: CASSLGQGRYEQYF.

This clone was seen once. The V call is TRBV5-1, the J call TRBJ2-3; D is unresolved. Germline assignment: CDR1 SGHRS and CDR2 YFSETQ. V was cut by 4 bases and J by 4 bases, with 10 bases left in between. The CDR3 covers 13 residues. The CDR3 sequence: CASSLIPADTQYF. The CDR3 region has the DNA TGCGCCAGCAGCCTTATACCGGCAGATACGCAGTATTTT.

The chain combines TRBV2 with TRBJ2-7; D unclear. CDR1 is SNHLY and CDR2 is FYNNEI in the germline V gene. This CDR3 has 14 residues. V gave up 4 bases and J gave up 0 bases, with 10 bases separating them. As DNA, the CDR3 is TGTGCCAGCAGTGTCAGTTACAGCTCCTACGAGCAGTACTTC. Encoded protein: CASSVSYSSYEQYF.

The rearrangement uses TRBV6-1 and TRBJ2-3, with TRBD2 matching 8 bases. In germline, CDR1 is MNHNS, CDR2 SASEGT. This CDR3 is built from 15 residues. The junction had 4 bases not matched to a gene; V was cut back by 4 bases and J by 1 base. CDR3 residues: CASSAPRGGTDTQYF. The CDR3 bases are TGTGCCAGCAGTGCCCCGCGGGGGGGCACAGATACGCAGTATTTT.

With regard to this clone: The junction departs from the called germline gene at one end, perhaps through a read error. The chain combines TRBV4-1 with TRBJ1-4; 11 bases fit TRBD1. CDR1 is MGHRA and CDR2 is YSYEKL in the germline V gene. The CDR3 has 17 amino acids. The CDR3 bases are TGCGCCAGCAACCAAGGTTGGGACAGGGGGTCAGGCGAAAAACTGTTTTTT. Encoded protein: CASNQGWDRGSGEKLFF.

This chain joins TRBV7-8 and TRBJ2-1, with TRBD2 matching 11 bases. There are 18 residues in the CDR3. V trimming: 1 base; J trimming: 8 bases; junction bases outside the gene matches: 13. Germline V gives CDR1 SGHVS, CDR2 FQNEAQ. CDR3 DNA sequence: TGTGCCAGCAGCTTAGGGGGTAGCGGGAGGGATCCCCTCGATGAGCAGTTCTTC. This codes for CASSLGGSGRDPLDEQFF.

This clone showed up just once. The CDR3 sequence: CASSSLGLAGVSDTQYF. In nucleotides, the CDR3 is TGTGCCAGCAGCTCTCTGGGACTAGCGGGAGTTTCAGATACGCAGTATTTT. V usage is TRBV7-8 and J usage is TRBJ2-3; 14 positions match TRBD2. Losses at the gene ends were 4 bases for V and 4 bases for J; bases not matched to a gene: 7. Germline assignment: CDR1 SGHVS and CDR2 FQNEAQ. The CDR3 is 17 residues long.

This chain links TRBV18 with TRBJ1-6; TRBD1 matches 12 bases. The CDR3 is 17 amino acids. V lost 0 bases, J lost 14 bases, and 11 bases stayed unmatched. The V gene's germline CDR1 is KGHSH and CDR2 LQKENI. In DNA, the CDR3 is TGTGCCAGCTCACCACCCCCCGGGACAGGGGGCATACAGTCCCTCCACTTT. This translates into CASSPPPGTGGIQSLHF. The variable domain in full, with the rest retrieved from reference TRBV18 and TRBJ1-6, is NAGVMQNPRHLVRRRGQEARLRCSPMKGHSHVYWYRQLPEEGLKFMVYLQKENIIDESGMPKERFSAEFPKEGPSILRIQQVVRGDSAAYFCASSPPPGTGGIQSLHFGNGTRLTVT.

V usage is TRBV18 and J usage is TRBJ1-6, with TRBD1 matching over 9 bases. After removal of 3 bases from V and 11 bases from J, the junction contained 14 bases not matched to a gene. There are 17 residues in the CDR3. Germline V gives CDR1 KGHSH, CDR2 LQKENI. In DNA, the CDR3 is TGTGCCAGCTCACCGTCTGTCGGCGGGACAGGGAAGCCACCCCTCCACTTT. Translated, it gives CASSPSVGGTGKPPLHF.

The genes are TRBV18 and TRBJ1-1; 7 nucleotides align to TRBD1. The CDR3 totals 12 residues. Germline V gives CDR1 KGHSH, CDR2 LQKENI. J gave up 12 bases and V 3 bases, and 7 bases lay outside the gene matches. CDR3 sequence (DNA): TGTGCCAGCTCACCCGGGGACAGCGGAACTTTCTTT. As protein: CASSPGDSGTFF.

The chain joins TRBV30 to TRBJ2-7, with 9 bases matching TRBD1. The germline gives CDR1 GTSNPN, CDR2 SVGIG (reference sequence). CDR3 length equals 13 residues. The V and J ends lost 0 bases and 6 bases, in that order; junction bases with no gene match: 3. CDR3 sequence reads: CAWSVDRGTEQYF. The CDR3 DNA reads as TGTGCCTGGAGTGTAGACAGGGGGACCGAGCAGTACTTC. The whole variable domain, remainder taken from reference TRBV30 and TRBJ2-7, is SQTIHQWPATLVQPVGSPLSLECTVEGTSNPNLYWYRQAAGRGLQLLFYSVGIGQISSEVPQNLSASRPQDRQFILSSKKLLLSDSGFYLCAWSVDRGTEQYFGPGTRLTVT.

J is TRBJ1-2 and V is TRBV6-5, with D possibly being TRBD1 (6 bases). Per the germline V gene, CDR1 is MNHEY and CDR2 is SVGAGI. V was pared by 8 bases and J by 4 bases, with 20 bases between. CDR3 length: 15 amino acids. The CDR3 here is CASGQKTGLGYGYTF. The CDR3 DNA reads TGTGCCAGCGGCCAGAAAACAGGGTTGGGCTATGGCTACACCTTC.

The sample holds one count of this clone. The chain combines TRBV7-6 with TRBJ2-5; D is unresolved. This CDR3 has 13 amino acids. Deletions cut 5 bases from V and 1 base from J, with 8 bases between. CDR1 is SGHVS, CDR2 FNYEAQ, per germline. The CDR3 DNA reads TGTGCCAGCAGCCCACTAAGCCAAGAGACCCAGTACTTC. Its protein product is CASSPLSQETQYF.

The J gene is TRBJ1-4, the V gene TRBV4-2; 10 bases map to TRBD1. The CDR3 is 16 amino acids. Germline V gives CDR1 LGHNA, CDR2 YNFKEQ. Germline trimming cut 2 bases from V and 7 bases from J; bases unmatched to any gene: 7. In DNA, the CDR3 is TGTGCCAGCAGCCAAAATCAAGGGACAGGGGTTGAAAAACTGTTTTTT. It yields the protein CASSQNQGTGVEKLFF.